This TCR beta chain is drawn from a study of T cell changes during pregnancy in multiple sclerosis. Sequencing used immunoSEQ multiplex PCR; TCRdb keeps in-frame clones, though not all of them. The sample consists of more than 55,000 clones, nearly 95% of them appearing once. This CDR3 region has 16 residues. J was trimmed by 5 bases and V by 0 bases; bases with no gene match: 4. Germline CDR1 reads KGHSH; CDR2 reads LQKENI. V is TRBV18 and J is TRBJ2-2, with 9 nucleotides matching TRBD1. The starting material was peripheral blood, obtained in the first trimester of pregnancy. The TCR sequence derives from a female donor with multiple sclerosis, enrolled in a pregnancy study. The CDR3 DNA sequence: TGTGCCAGCTCACCACCGGGACAGGGTAGGACCGGGGAGCTGTTTTTT. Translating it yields CASSPPGQGRTGELFF.